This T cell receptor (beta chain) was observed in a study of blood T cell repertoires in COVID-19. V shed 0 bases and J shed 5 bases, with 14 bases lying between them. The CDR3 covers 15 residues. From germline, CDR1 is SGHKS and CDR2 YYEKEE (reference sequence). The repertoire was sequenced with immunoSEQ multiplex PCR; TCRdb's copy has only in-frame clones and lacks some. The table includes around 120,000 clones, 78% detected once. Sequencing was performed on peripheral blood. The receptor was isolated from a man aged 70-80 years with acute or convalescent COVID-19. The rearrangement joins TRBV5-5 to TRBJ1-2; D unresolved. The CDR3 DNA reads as TGTGCCAGCAGCTTGGCCGATAAGCCTAGGTATGGCTACACCTTC. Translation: CASSLADKPRYGYTF.